The 20 T cell receptor beta chains below were found in one sample sequenced in a study of T-cell reconstitution after alpha-beta-depleted transplantation in children. TCRbeta library construction was performed incorporating unique molecular identifiers. MiXCR, applied by TCRdb to the PCR reads, yields one record per CDR3 protein. The table shows hundreds of thousands of distinct CDR3 sequences, with 9.5% to 15% occurring only once. The sequences come from PBMCs from the stem cell graft donor, collected from the stem cell graft. Every receptor here comes from a human donor who donated a stem cell graft to a child with combined immunodeficiency.

This clonotype was seen repeatedly, ten times or more. V is TRBV20-1 and J is TRBJ2-7, with D possibly matching TRBD2 (6 bases). Looked up from germline, CDR1 is DFQATT and CDR2 is SNEGSKA (reference sequence). V lost 1 base, J lost 2 bases, and 12 bases lay in between. The CDR3 is 14 residues long. The CDR3: CSARVTGSPYEQYF. The CDR3 DNA follows: TGCAGTGCTAGAGTGACCGGGAGCCCCTACGAGCAGTACTTC.

The chain uses TRBV7-3 and TRBJ2-1; D is unresolved. This CDR3 contains 15 residues. The V gene lost 1 base and the J gene lost 1 base, with 8 bases spanning the gap. Germline CDR1 reads SGHTA; CDR2 reads FQGTGA. The CDR3 coding sequence is TGTGCCAGCAGCTTAAATCCAGCGTCCTACAATGAGCAGTTCTTC. This gives the protein CASSLNPASYNEQFF. The whole variable domain, remainder taken from reference TRBV7-3 and TRBJ2-1, is GAGVSQTPSNKVTEKGKYVELRCDPISGHTALYWYRQSLGQGPEFLIYFQGTGAADDSGLPNDRFFAVRPEGSVSTLKIQRTERGDSAVYLCASSLNPASYNEQFFGPGTRLTVL.

The gene calls are TRBV6-5 and TRBJ2-7, with TRBD1 as a possible D gene (6 bases). With 2 bases removed from V and 2 bases from J, the gap between germline ends came to 13 bases. This CDR3 has 15 residues. Germline assignment: CDR1 MNHEY and CDR2 SVGAGI. In DNA form, the CDR3 reads TGTGCCAGCAGTTACCGACAGGCGCCCCCCTACGAGCAGTACTTC. It codes for CASSYRQAPPYEQYF.

This clonotype was seen a few times. The chain uses TRBV7-8 and TRBJ2-4; D remains unclear. The germline CDR1 and CDR2 sequences are SGHVS and FQNEAQ. This CDR3 has 12 amino acids. Trimming took 4 bases from V and 9 from J, leaving 10 bases between them. CDR3 region: CASSSRLSIQYF. The CDR3 nucleotides read TGTGCCAGCAGCTCTAGACTCAGCATTCAGTACTTC.

This clonotype was detected a few times. The chain is built from TRBV5-8 and TRBJ2-4; D remains ambiguous. CDR3 length: 15 residues. Trimming cost V 0 bases and J 3 bases, with 10 bases left between them. Germline V lookup: CDR1 SGHTS, CDR2 YDEGEE. CDR3 in DNA: TGTGCCAGCAGCTTGGCTCTGGGCAACAAAAACATTCAGTACTTC. Its protein is CASSLALGNKNIQYF.

This clonotype came up a few times. This chain connects TRBV6-2 or TRBV6-3 to TRBJ2-1; D is unresolved. The CDR3 contains 12 residues. CDR1 MNHEY and CDR2 SVGEGT come from the germline V gene. With 2 bases removed from V and 10 bases from J, the gap between germline ends came to 9 bases. This CDR3 is CASSYSEEEQFF. For the CDR3, the DNA is TGTGCCAGCAGTTACAGTGAAGAGGAGCAGTTCTTC.

This chain connects TRBV4-2 to TRBJ2-7; 12 positions match TRBD2. This CDR3 has 19 residues. Germline V gene data show CDR1 as LGHNA and CDR2 as YNFKEQ. V was pared by 4 bases and J by 6 bases, with 19 bases of the junction left unmatched. CDR3 in amino acids: CASSLRPSGGAYEVSEQYF. The CDR3 nucleotides read TGTGCCAGCAGCCTCCGCCCTAGCGGGGGGGCCTACGAAGTCTCCGAGCAGTACTTC.

This clonotype was seen only a few times. The chain links TRBV7-2 to TRBJ2-5; D is unresolved. The CDR3 is made up of 14 amino acids. Germline V gene lookup returns CDR1 SGHTA and CDR2 FQGNSA. The V end was cut by 2 bases, the J end by 0 bases, with 7 bases between. The CDR3 region is CASSLKLYQETQYF. CDR3 bases: TGTGCCAGCAGCTTAAAACTGTACCAAGAGACCCAGTACTTC.

The chain couples TRBV3-1 to TRBJ2-7, with D uncertain. Trimming took off 4 bases at V and 5 bases at J, with 18 bases between the two ends. This CDR3 spans 15 amino acids. CDR1 LGHDT and CDR2 YNNKEL come from the germline V gene (reference sequence). The CDR3 sequence: CASSPAAGPANEQYF. CDR3 DNA: TGTGCCAGCAGCCCTGCAGCCGGGCCCGCCAACGAGCAGTACTTC.

This clonotype was seen ten or more times. This chain joins TRBV12-3 or TRBV12-4 and TRBJ2-1; 7 bases match TRBD2. The V gene end was trimmed by 6 bases and the J gene end by 3 bases; junction bases not matched to a gene: 8. The CDR3 is 15 residues long. In nucleotides, the CDR3 is TGTGCCAGCAGGGCAACGGGAGGTGTCTACAATGAGCAGTTCTTC. Residues: CASRATGGVYNEQFF.

This clonotype has just one count. The chain couples TRBV14 to TRBJ2-1; D gene unclear. Germline V gene lookup returns CDR1 SGHDN and CDR2 FVKESK. The CDR3 is made up of 15 amino acids. The V gene lost 0 bases and the J gene lost 6 bases, with 12 bases spanning the gap. The CDR3 region is CASSQESHRGNEQFF. The CDR3 DNA reads TGTGCCAGCAGCCAAGAGTCCCACAGAGGCAATGAGCAGTTCTTC.

The chain has TRBV19 and TRBJ2-7; D is tentatively TRBD1 or TRBD2 (6 bases each). Deletions cut 0 bases from V and 4 bases from J, with 13 bases between. Germline V gene sequence: CDR1 LNHDA, CDR2 SQIVND (reference sequence). CDR3 length equals 15 residues. The CDR3 here is CASSIDLGGMYEQYF. Here the CDR3 DNA reads TGTGCCAGTAGTATAGATCTAGGGGGGATGTACGAGCAGTACTTC.

This clonotype was observed a handful of times. The rearrangement links TRBV29-1 to TRBJ1-1; no reliable D call. CDR1 SQVTM and CDR2 ANQGSEA come from the germline V gene. The CDR3 consists of 11 residues. The CDR3 is CRLKRNTEAFF. The CDR3, as DNA: TGCAGATTAAAGAGAAACACTGAAGCTTTCTTT.

This clonotype occurred a few times. The genes are TRBV6-1 and TRBJ1-1; no reliable D call. The CDR3 has 14 residues. The V gene's germline CDR1 is MNHNS and CDR2 SASEGT. The V gene lost 5 bases and the J gene lost 0 bases, with 10 bases spanning the gap. This CDR3 is CASSRSGMNTEAFF. Here the CDR3 DNA reads TGTGCCAGCAGTCGAAGCGGGATGAACACTGAAGCTTTCTTT.

The V gene is TRBV7-2, the J gene TRBJ1-1, with D uncertain. The CDR3 runs 11 residues. Germline V gives CDR1 SGHTA, CDR2 FQGNSA. Trimming removed 0 bases from V and 11 bases from J, with 7 bases in between. The CDR3 sequence: CASSLATRAFF. For the CDR3, the DNA is TGTGCCAGCAGCTTAGCTACTCGGGCTTTCTTT. Full variable domain (rest looked up from reference TRBV7-2 and TRBJ1-1): GAGVSQSPSNKVTEKGKDVELRCDPISGHTALYWYRQSLGQGLEFLIYFQGNSAPDKSGLPSDRFSAERTGGSVSTLTIQRTQQEDSAVYLCASSLATRAFFGQGTRLTVV.

The chain combines TRBV12-3 or TRBV12-4 with TRBJ1-3; D might be TRBD1 (6 bases). There are 17 residues in the CDR3. The V end lost 2 bases, the J end lost 3 bases, and 17 bases lay between the germline ends. CDR3 coding DNA: TGTGCCAGCAGTTTATGGATACCAATCAGGGGTGGAAACACCATATATTTT. Translated, it gives CASSLWIPIRGGNTIYF.

This clonotype was detected ten times or more. This chain connects TRBV6-2 or TRBV6-3 to TRBJ2-1, with D perhaps TRBD2 (6 bases). The CDR3 extends over 14 amino acids. V was trimmed by 3 bases and J by 5 bases, leaving 11 bases between them. CDR1 is MNHEY, CDR2 SVGEGT, per germline. The CDR3 nucleotides read TGTGCCAGCAGTTATGGAGGACTAAACAATGAGCAGTTCTTC. This encodes CASSYGGLNNEQFF.

This clonotype was found many times. The genes are TRBV12-3 or TRBV12-4 and TRBJ2-1; a possible D gene is TRBD2 (6 bases). V was pared by 6 bases and J by 3 bases, with 9 bases between. The CDR3 is 13 amino acids. The CDR3 DNA is TGTGCCAGCAGCCGACTAGACTACAATGAGCAGTTCTTC. Translated: CASSRLDYNEQFF.

In nucleotides, the CDR3 is TGCAGTGCCCAGGGCCCCAGGACAGGGGTTATCTACAATGAGCAGTTCTTC. Protein: CSAQGPRTGVIYNEQFF. The chain is built from TRBV20-1 and TRBJ2-1; 9 nucleotides match TRBD1. The V gene's germline CDR1 is DFQATT and CDR2 SNEGSKA (reference sequence). Trimming removed 6 bases from V and 3 bases from J; junction bases left unmatched: 15. This CDR3 spans 17 amino acids.

The sample holds many counts of this clonotype. The J gene is TRBJ2-1, the V gene TRBV12-3 or TRBV12-4, with D unresolved. The CDR3 loop spans 12 amino acids. Trimming pared 5 bases from V and 12 bases from J, leaving 14 bases between. The CDR3 nucleotides are TGTGCCAGCAGTAACAGCCCCCTAGGGCAGTTCTTC. Its translation: CASSNSPLGQFF.